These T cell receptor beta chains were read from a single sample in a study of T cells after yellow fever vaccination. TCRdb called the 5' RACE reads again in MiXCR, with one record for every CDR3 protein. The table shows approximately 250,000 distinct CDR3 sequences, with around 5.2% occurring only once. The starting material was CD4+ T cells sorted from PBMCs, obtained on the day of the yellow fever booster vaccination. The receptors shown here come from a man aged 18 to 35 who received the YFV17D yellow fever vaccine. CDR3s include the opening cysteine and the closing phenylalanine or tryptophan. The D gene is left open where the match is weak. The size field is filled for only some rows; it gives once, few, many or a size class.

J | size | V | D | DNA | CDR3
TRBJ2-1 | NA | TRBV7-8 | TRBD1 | TGTGCCACACACGAGGGGACAGTTTTTGGGTATGAGCAGTTCTTC | CATHEGTVFGYEQFF
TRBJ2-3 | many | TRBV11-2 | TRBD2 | TGTGCCAGCAGGCAAAAGCGGGGGGCCACAGATACGCAGTATTTT | CASRQKRGATDTQYF
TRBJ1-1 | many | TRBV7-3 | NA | TGTGCCAGCAGCCCGGGTGGCCCTAACACTGAAGCTTTCTTT | CASSPGGPNTEAFF
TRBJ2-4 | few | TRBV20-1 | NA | TGCAGTGCAACTACAGGCGGGGACATTCAGTACTTC | CSATTGGDIQYF
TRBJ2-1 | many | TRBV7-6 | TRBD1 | TGTGCCAGCAGTTCGTGGACAGGGAACAATGAGCAGTTCTTC | CASSSWTGNNEQFF
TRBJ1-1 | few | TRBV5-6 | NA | TGTGCCAGCAGCTTTCAGGGGCGGAACACTGAAGCTTTCTTT | CASSFQGRNTEAFF
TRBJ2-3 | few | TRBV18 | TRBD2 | TGTGCCAGCTCACCGTCCCAGGGCGGGGGAGATACGCAGTATTTT | CASSPSQGGGDTQYF
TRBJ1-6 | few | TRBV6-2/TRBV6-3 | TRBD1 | TGTGCCAGCAGTTTCGGGACAGCGTATAATTCACCCCTCCACTTT | CASSFGTAYNSPLHF
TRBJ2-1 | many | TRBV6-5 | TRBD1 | TGTGCCAGCAGTTCCCAGGGGGCCTCCTACAATGAGCAGTTCTTC | CASSSQGASYNEQFF
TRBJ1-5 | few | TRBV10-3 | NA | TGTGCCATCAGTGAGTCGAGGGGGAATAGCAATCAGCCCCAGCATTTT | CAISESRGNSNQPQHF
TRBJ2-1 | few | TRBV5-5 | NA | TGTGCCAGCAGCCCGGGGGCTATCCGGGGAAGGGAGCAGTTCTTC | CASSPGAIRGREQFF
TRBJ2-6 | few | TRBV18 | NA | TGTGCCAGCTCACCGGATCCTGGGGCCAACGTCCTGACTTTC | CASSPDPGANVLTF
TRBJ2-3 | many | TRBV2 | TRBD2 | TGTGCCACCAGTCCGGGACTAGCTCCAGATACGCAGTATTTT | CATSPGLAPDTQYF
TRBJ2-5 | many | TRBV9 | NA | TGTGCCAGCAGCGTAGATCCGGGGGAGCAAGAGACCCAGTACTTC | CASSVDPGEQETQYF
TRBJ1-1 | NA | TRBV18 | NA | TGTGCCAGCTCACCCGTACCGAACACTGAAGCTTTCTTT | CASSPVPNTEAFF
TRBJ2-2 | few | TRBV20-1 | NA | TGCAGTGTCCAGAGGTCGCCCGGGGAGCTGTTTTTT | CSVQRSPGELFF
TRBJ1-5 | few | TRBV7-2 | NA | TGTGCCAGCAGCCAGGGGCAGGGGCGCGGGCAGCCCCAGCATTTT | CASSQGQGRGQPQHF
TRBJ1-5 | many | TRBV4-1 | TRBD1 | TGCGCCAGCAGCCGTGACAGGGACCCATATCGTCCCCAGCATTTT | CASSRDRDPYRPQHF
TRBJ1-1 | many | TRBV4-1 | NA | TGCGCCAGCAGCCAGAAAAAGACAGGACTTTGGGACACTGAAGCTTTCTTT | CASSQKKTGLWDTEAFF
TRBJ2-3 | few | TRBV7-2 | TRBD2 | TGTGCCAGCCGATCGGGGGGGAACGCGGGCACAGATACGCAGTATTTT | CASRSGGNAGTDTQYF
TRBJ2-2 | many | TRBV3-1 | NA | TGTGCCAGCAGTCCCTTTAGGCCAGGCGGGGAGCTGTTTTTT | CASSPFRPGGELFF
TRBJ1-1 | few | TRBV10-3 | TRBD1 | TGTGCCATCAGTGACCCGGGACAGGGGGCCAACACTGAAGCTTTCTTT | CAISDPGQGANTEAFF
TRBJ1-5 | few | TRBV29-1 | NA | TGCAGCGTTGAAGAACCCCCCCAGCCCCAGCATTTT | CSVEEPPQPQHF
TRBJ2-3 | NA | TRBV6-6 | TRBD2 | TGTGCCAGCAGTTACGGTCCAGCGGGGGGTTCAGATACGCAGTATTTT | CASSYGPAGGSDTQYF
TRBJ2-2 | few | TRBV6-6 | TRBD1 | TGTGCCAGCATCCCGGGACAGTCCGGGGAGCTGTTTTTT | CASIPGQSGELFF
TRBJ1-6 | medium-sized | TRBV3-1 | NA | TGTGCCAGCACCCCGGGACGGGGGAATTCACCCCTCCACTTT | CASTPGRGNSPLHF
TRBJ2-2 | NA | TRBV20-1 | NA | TGCAGTGCTCTGTTGCGTGGGGAGCTGTTTTTT | CSALLRGELFF
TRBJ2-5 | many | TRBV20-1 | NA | TGCAGTGCTGAGAGGGGCGTTCAAGAGACCCAGTACTTC | CSAERGVQETQYF
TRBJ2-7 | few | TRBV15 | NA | TGTGCCACCAGGGCCGGCCCGCTTCACGAGCAGTACTTC | CATRAGPLHEQYF
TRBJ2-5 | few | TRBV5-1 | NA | TGCGCCAGCAGCCCGCTCGGACAGCAAGAGACCCAGTACTTC | CASSPLGQQETQYF
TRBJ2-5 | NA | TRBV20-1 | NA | TGCAGTGCTAGAGATCCCAGCCAGACCCAGTACTTC | CSARDPSQTQYF
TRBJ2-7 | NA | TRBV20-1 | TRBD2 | TGCAGTGCCCCGTGGTTTGCTAGCGGGGGATACGAGCAGTACTTC | CSAPWFASGGYEQYF
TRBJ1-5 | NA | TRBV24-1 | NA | TGTGGTCCCCGACGGCATAGCAATCAGCCCCAGCATTTT | CGPRRHSNQPQHF
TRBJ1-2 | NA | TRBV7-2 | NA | TGTGCCAGCAGCCCGCCTTCAGCGTTTAACTATGGCTACACCTTC | CASSPPSAFNYGYTF
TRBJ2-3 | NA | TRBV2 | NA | TGTGCCAGCAGTGCCGAAGTAAGGGATACGCAGTATTTT | CASSAEVRDTQYF
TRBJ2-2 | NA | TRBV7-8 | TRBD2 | TGTGCCAGCAGCTTAACACGGGGTAGCGGGGGCCATAACACCGGGGAGCTGTTTTTT | CASSLTRGSGGHNTGELFF
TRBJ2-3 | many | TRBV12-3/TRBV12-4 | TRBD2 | TGTGCCAGCAGTCTAGGGACTAGCGGGGGCACAGATACGCAGTATTTT | CASSLGTSGGTDTQYF
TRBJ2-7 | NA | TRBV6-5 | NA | TGTGCCAGCAGTTACTCGTATAGCGAGTACGAGCAGTACTTC | CASSYSYSEYEQYF
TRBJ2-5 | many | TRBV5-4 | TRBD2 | TGTGCCAGCAGGGCGACTAGCGGGGGGGTTGAGACCCAGTACTTC | CASRATSGGVETQYF
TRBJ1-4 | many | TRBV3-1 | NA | TGTGCCAGCAGCCAAGACGGGACGAGAAAACTGTTTTTT | CASSQDGTRKLFF
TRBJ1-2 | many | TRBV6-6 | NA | TGTGCCAGCAGCTACAGTTCAGGGGATGGCTACACCTTC | CASSYSSGDGYTF
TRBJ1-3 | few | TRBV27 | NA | TGTGCCAGCAGTGCCACGGGTTGGGCTGGAAACACCATATATTTT | CASSATGWAGNTIYF